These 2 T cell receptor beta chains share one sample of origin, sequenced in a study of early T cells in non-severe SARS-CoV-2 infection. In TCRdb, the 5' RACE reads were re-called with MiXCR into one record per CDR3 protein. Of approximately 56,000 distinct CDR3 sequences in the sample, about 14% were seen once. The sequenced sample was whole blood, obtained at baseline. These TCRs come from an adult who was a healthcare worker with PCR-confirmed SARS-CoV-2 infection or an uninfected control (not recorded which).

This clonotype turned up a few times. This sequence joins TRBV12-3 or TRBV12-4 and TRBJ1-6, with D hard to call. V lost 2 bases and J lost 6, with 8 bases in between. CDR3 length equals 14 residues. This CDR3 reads CASSLLGFNSPLHF. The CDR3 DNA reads TGTGCCAGCAGTTTATTGGGATTTAATTCACCCCTCCACTTT.

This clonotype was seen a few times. CDR3 region: CASSFGGGDGSYEQYF. The CDR3, as DNA: TGTGCCAGCAGTTTCGGTGGCGGTGATGGTTCCTACGAGCAGTACTTC. V gene TRBV28 combines with J gene TRBJ2-7; D is uncertain. Trimming shortened V by 3 bases and J by 1 base, and 16 bases separated the two germline ends. The CDR3 extends over 16 amino acids. Per germline, CDR1 MDHEN and CDR2 SYDVKM.